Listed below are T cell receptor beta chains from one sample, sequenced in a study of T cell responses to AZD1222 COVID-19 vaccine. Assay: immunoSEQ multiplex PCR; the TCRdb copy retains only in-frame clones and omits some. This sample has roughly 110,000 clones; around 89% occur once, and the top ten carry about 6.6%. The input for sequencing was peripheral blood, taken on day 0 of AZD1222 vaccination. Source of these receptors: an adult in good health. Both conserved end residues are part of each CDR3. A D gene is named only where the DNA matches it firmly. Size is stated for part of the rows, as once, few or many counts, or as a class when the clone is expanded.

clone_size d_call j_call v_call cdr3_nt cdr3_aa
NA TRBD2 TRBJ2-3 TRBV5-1 TGCGCCAGCAGCTTGGCAGCGGGAGGAGGCACAGATACGCAGTATTTT CASSLAAGGGTDTQYF
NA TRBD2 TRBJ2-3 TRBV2 TGTGCCAGCAGTGGCGGACTAGCTCCGACGCAGTATTTT CASSGGLAPTQYF
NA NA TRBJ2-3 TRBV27 TGTGCCAGCAGTTTATCGAGCAGCACAGATACGCAGTATTTT CASSLSSSTDTQYF
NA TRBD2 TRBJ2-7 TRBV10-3 TGTGCCATCTCGGCCCAGCGGGAGGGACACGAGCAGTACTTC CAISAQREGHEQYF
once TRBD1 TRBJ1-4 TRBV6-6 TGTGCCAGCAGAGGCGACAGGGATAATGAAAAACTGTTTTTT CASRGDRDNEKLFF
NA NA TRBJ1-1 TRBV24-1 TGTGCCACCAGTGACGGGGGGGTGAACACTGAAGCTTTCTTT CATSDGGVNTEAFF
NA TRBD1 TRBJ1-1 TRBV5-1 TGCGCCAGCAGCCTCTGGGAGGCAGGGGGCACTGAAGCTTTCTTT CASSLWEAGGTEAFF
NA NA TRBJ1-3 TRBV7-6 TGTGCCAGCAGCCTCGCAGGGGCCTCTGGAAACACCATATATTTT CASSLAGASGNTIYF
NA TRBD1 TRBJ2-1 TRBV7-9 TGTGCCAGCAGCCAGGGACAGGGGGCGCGGGATGAGCAGTTCTTC CASSQGQGARDEQFF
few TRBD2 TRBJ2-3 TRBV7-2 TGTGCCAGCAGCTTAGCGTTCCCTAGCGGGAGCGATACGCAGTATTTT CASSLAFPSGSDTQYF
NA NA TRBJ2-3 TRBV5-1 TGCGCCAGCAGCCTCCGAGACAGAGCTAAGGGGACGCAGTATTTT CASSLRDRAKGTQYF
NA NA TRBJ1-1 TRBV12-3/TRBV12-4 TGTGCCAGCAGTTTAGTACCTCCCGGGCAGGCTTTCTTT CASSLVPPGQAFF
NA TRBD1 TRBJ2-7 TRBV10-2 TGCGCCAGCAGTGATTATCAGGGGGTCTCCTACGAGCAGTACTTC CASSDYQGVSYEQYF
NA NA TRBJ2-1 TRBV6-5 TGTGCCAGCAGTTTCCTTCCGGACCCCTACAATGAGCAGTTCTTC CASSFLPDPYNEQFF
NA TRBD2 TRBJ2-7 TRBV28 TGTGCCAGCAGTTCATGGACTAGCGGGAGATATGAGCAGTACTTC CASSSWTSGRYEQYF
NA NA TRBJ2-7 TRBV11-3 TGTGCCAGCAGCCAAAACCGGCAGGCGATCGAGCAGTACTTC CASSQNRQAIEQYF
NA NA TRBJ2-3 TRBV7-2 TGTGCCAGCAGCTCGCAGGGTAACACAGATACGCAGTATTTT CASSSQGNTDTQYF
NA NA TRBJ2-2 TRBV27 TGTGCCAGCAGTTCACGGACTGGTCTGGGCGGGGAGCTGTTTTTT CASSSRTGLGGELFF
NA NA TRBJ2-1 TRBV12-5 TGTGCTAGTGCCCCCCCCGGGACAATCCCCTACAATGAGCAGTTCTTC CASAPPGTIPYNEQFF
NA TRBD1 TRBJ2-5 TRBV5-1 TGCGCCAGCACACGGACAGGGCCGGAGACCCAGTACTTC CASTRTGPETQYF
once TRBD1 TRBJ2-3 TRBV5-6 TGTGCCAGCAGACAGGACGGGACAGGGGCTCGAGATACGCAGTATTTT CASRQDGTGARDTQYF
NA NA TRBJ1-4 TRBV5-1 TGCGCCAGCAGCTTGAATGCAGGCCCTAGTGAAAAACTGTTTTTT CASSLNAGPSEKLFF
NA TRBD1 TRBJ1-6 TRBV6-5 TGTGCCAGCAGTTTACAGGGGGTGAGGAATTCACCCCTCCACTTT CASSLQGVRNSPLHF
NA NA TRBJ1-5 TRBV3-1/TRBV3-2 TGTGCCAGCAGCCAAGACCCTCAACGAGGGGGGTATATTATCAATAGCAATCAGCCCCAGCATTTT CASSQDPQRGGYIINSNQPQHF
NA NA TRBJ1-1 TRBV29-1 TGCAGCGCCGAGGGGGTAGAGGGCTCTGAAGCTTTCTTT CSAEGVEGSEAFF
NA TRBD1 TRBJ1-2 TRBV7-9 TGTGCCAGCACCCCTTCCGGGACAGGGGGCTCGGGCGGCTACACCTTC CASTPSGTGGSGGYTF
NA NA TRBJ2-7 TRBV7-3 TGTGCCAGCAGCTTAAATTCAGGAGGGAGCGAGCAGTACTTC CASSLNSGGSEQYF
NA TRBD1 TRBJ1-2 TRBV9 TGTGCCAGCAGCGCCCAGGGGGCAGGTGGCTACACCTTC CASSAQGAGGYTF